The 32 T cell receptor beta chains listed next were all sequenced from one sample in a study of OX40 agonist ivuxolimab in advanced cancers. TCRdb's table, derived via immunoSEQ multiplex PCR, lists solely in-frame clones and lacks some. Seen here are around 39,000 clones, approximately 78% observed once, and the top ten hold about a fifth. The source was CD4+ or CD8+ T cells sorted from blood, collected in a trial of the OX40 agonist ivuxolimab. The receptors come from an adult with an advanced solid tumor such as melanoma, head and neck, liver or kidney cancer.

This clone was counted only a few times. The chain recombines TRBV4-1 with TRBJ2-5; D is unclear. V was pared by 0 bases and J by 5 bases, with 13 bases between. The CDR3 sequence is 15 residues long. Per the germline V gene, CDR1 is MGHRA and CDR2 is YSYEKL. CDR3 in DNA: TGCGCCAGCAGCCAAGAAGGTTGGCTTCGGGAGACCCAGTACTTC. Its translation: CASSQEGWLRETQYF.

V and J are TRBV7-2 and TRBJ1-6; TRBD1 is a possible D gene (5 bases). Deletions cut 4 bases from V and 8 bases from J, with 9 bases between. The CDR3 extends over 13 amino acids. Germline lookup yields CDR1 SGHTA and CDR2 FQGNSA. CDR3 DNA: TGTGCCAGCAGCTCGGGGGTCCATTCACCCCTCCACTTT. Its translation is CASSSGVHSPLHF. Supplemented by reference TRBV7-2 and TRBJ1-6, the full variable domain reads GAGVSQSPSNKVTEKGKDVELRCDPISGHTALYWYRQSLGQGLEFLIYFQGNSAPDKSGLPSDRFSAERTGGSVSTLTIQRTQQEDSAVYLCASSSGVHSPLHFGNGTRLTVT.

The J gene is TRBJ2-7, the V gene TRBV6-5, with TRBD2 identical over 11 bases. The V and J ends lost 6 bases and 3 bases, in that order; junction bases with no gene match: 7. This CDR3 is built from 15 residues. Germline V gives CDR1 MNHEY, CDR2 SVGAGI. DNA for the CDR3: TGTGCCAGCAGACCCACTAGCGGGGGTCACTACGAGCAGTACTTC. It translates to CASRPTSGGHYEQYF.

This CDR3 is CASSESFHIWRAAYF. The CDR3 region has the DNA TGTGCCAGCAGTGAAAGTTTCCATATATGGCGAGCGGCGTACTTC. The chain recombines TRBV6-4 with TRBJ2-7; tentative D call: TRBD2 (5 bases). Trimming took 3 bases from V and 12 from J, leaving 24 bases between them. The germline V gene has CDR1 MRHNA and CDR2 SNTAGT. This CDR3 has 15 residues.

The chain is built from TRBV27 and TRBJ2-7; no reliable D call. Per germline, CDR1 MNHEY and CDR2 SMNVEV (reference sequence). There are 13 residues in the CDR3. V lost 1 base and J lost 2, with 6 bases in between. CDR3 in DNA: TGTGCCAGCAGTTTATGGGGTACCTACGAGCAGTACTTC. This gives the protein CASSLWGTYEQYF.

The chain combines TRBV28 with TRBJ1-6; D is perhaps TRBD1 (5 bases). Germline V gene lookup returns CDR1 MDHEN and CDR2 SYDVKM. The V end lost 5 bases, the J end lost 1 base, and 18 bases lay between the germline ends. The length of the CDR3 is 18 residues. CDR3 protein: CASSVEQGLVSYNSPLHF. In DNA, the CDR3 is TGTGCCAGCAGTGTCGAGCAGGGTCTCGTATCCTATAATTCACCCCTCCACTTT.

This clone was counted between two and nine times. The chain has TRBV30 and TRBJ1-2, with D hard to call. The CDR3 has 13 amino acids. Trimming took 6 bases from V and 7 from J, leaving 18 bases between them. Germline V gives CDR1 GTSNPN, CDR2 SVGIG (reference sequence). This CDR3 is CACQNNHIGGYTF. CDR3 coding DNA: TGTGCCTGCCAGAATAACCATATTGGTGGCTACACCTTC.

This clone was seen a handful of times. The gene calls are TRBV7-9 and TRBJ2-7, with D hard to call. This CDR3 has 14 amino acids. V was cut by 0 bases and J by 1 base, with 7 bases left in between. Germline values: CDR1 SEHNR, CDR2 FQNEAQ (reference sequence). The CDR3 bases are TGTGCCAGCAGCTTAGCGGTAGCTTCCTACGAGCAGTACTTC. Translating it yields CASSLAVASYEQYF.

The chain links TRBV15 to TRBJ2-2, with D tentatively TRBD2 (6 bases). Germline CDR1 LNHNV, CDR2 YYDKDF (reference sequence). The CDR3 runs 16 residues. V gave up 1 base and J gave up 4 bases, with 13 bases separating them. The CDR3 is CATSRGSGETTGELFF. CDR3 in DNA: TGTGCCACCAGCAGAGGGTCGGGAGAAACCACCGGGGAGCTGTTTTTT.

J is TRBJ1-2 and V is TRBV6-6, with D possibly TRBD1 on 6 matching bases. With 4 bases removed from V and 8 bases from J, the gap between germline ends came to 23 bases. The CDR3 spans 16 residues. Germline loops: CDR1 MNHNY, CDR2 SVGAGI (reference sequence). The CDR3 loop is CASSSPQGRYPLGYTF. The CDR3 region has the DNA TGTGCCAGCAGTTCGCCTCAGGGGAGATACCCATTAGGCTACACCTTC.

V and J are TRBV10-3 and TRBJ2-2, with TRBD1 matching over 7 bases. Germline lookup yields CDR1 ENHRY and CDR2 SYGVKD. V lost 4 bases and J lost 4; bases outside the gene matches: 9. The CDR3 contains 16 residues. The CDR3 sequence: CAISGRQGLSTGELFF. In nucleotides, the CDR3 is TGTGCCATCAGTGGTAGACAGGGTCTTAGCACCGGGGAGCTGTTTTTT.

The gene calls are TRBV7-6 and TRBJ2-6; 8 nucleotides agree with TRBD1. The CDR3 runs 18 residues. Per germline, CDR1 SGHVS and CDR2 FNYEAQ. V lost 2 bases and J lost 0; bases outside the gene matches: 6. DNA of the CDR3: TGTGCCAGCAGCTTATGGTCAGGGGGCGCCTCTGGGGCCAACGTCCTGACTTTC. Translated, it gives CASSLWSGGASGANVLTF.

This chain joins TRBV30 and TRBJ1-4; a possible D gene is TRBD1 (5 bases). Germline V lookup: CDR1 GTSNPN, CDR2 SVGIG (reference sequence). The CDR3 contains 14 residues. The ends were cut back, 4 bases at V and 7 bases at J, with 16 bases in the middle. CDR3 region: CAWNPTGAGEKLFF. The CDR3 DNA sequence: TGTGCCTGGAACCCTACAGGCGCCGGTGAAAAACTGTTTTTT.

About this clone: The same CDR3 can be traced to other DNA sequences in this sample. The chain uses TRBV2 and TRBJ1-1; D is possibly TRBD1 (5 bases). V lost 5 bases and J lost 3, with 13 bases in between. Germline CDR1 and CDR2: SNHLY and FYNNEI. This CDR3 contains 14 residues. The CDR3 bases are TGTGCCAGCAGTAGGGACGGGGAGGACACTGAAGCTTTCTTT. Translated, it gives CASSRDGEDTEAFF.

This CDR3 is CASSLTPGQGLNEQFF. As DNA, the CDR3 is TGTGCCAGCAGCTTAACACCGGGACAGGGCCTCAATGAGCAGTTCTTC. The chain is built from TRBV7-2 and TRBJ2-1, with 9 nucleotides matching TRBD1. V gave up 2 bases and J gave up 6 bases; unmatched junction bases: 8. The germline V gene encodes CDR1 SGHTA and CDR2 FQGNSA. CDR3 length: 16 amino acids.

The chain joins TRBV27 to TRBJ2-7; D possibly corresponds to TRBD1 (5 bases). Germline loops: CDR1 MNHEY, CDR2 SMNVEV (reference sequence). With 6 bases removed from V and 0 bases from J, the gap between germline ends came to 15 bases. CDR3 length equals 15 residues. In nucleotides, the CDR3 is TGTGCCAGCAGGGCCCCAGGCCAGGGCTCCTACGAGCAGTACTTC. This gives the protein CASRAPGQGSYEQYF.

This clone has a handful of counts. This rearrangement joins TRBV5-6 to TRBJ2-5; possibly TRBD2 for D (6 bases). Germline lookup yields CDR1 SGHDT and CDR2 YYEEEE. Trimming cost V 2 bases and J 3 bases, with 11 bases left between them. CDR3 length: 14 amino acids. The CDR3, as DNA: TGTGCCAGCAGCTTCGGGACTGTTAAAGAGACCCAGTACTTC. Its protein is CASSFGTVKETQYF.

CDR3 DNA sequence: TGTGCCGGTAGTGAACCTACCGGGACGGGGAACACTGAAGCTTTCTTT. Amino acids: CAGSEPTGTGNTEAFF. The chain combines TRBV28 with TRBJ1-1; TRBD1 might be the D (5 bases). Trimming stripped 11 bases from V and 1 base from J, with 23 bases between. This CDR3 has 16 amino acids. Germline CDR1 MDHEN, CDR2 SYDVKM. Variable domain in full (rest from reference TRBV28 and TRBJ1-1): DVKVTQSSRYLVKRTGEKVFLECVQDMDHENMFWYRQDPGLGLRLIYFSYDVKMKEKGDIPEGYSVSREKKERFSLILESASTNQTSMYLCAGSEPTGTGNTEAFFGQGTRLTVV.

The chain has TRBV19 and TRBJ1-1, with D unresolved. The CDR3 is 15 amino acids. The V gene lost 5 bases and the J gene lost 1 base, with 14 bases spanning the gap. Germline V CDR1 and CDR2: LNHDA, SQIVND (reference sequence). CDR3 bases: TGTGCCAGTAGTGCAAGACGGTTCTCGAACACTGAAGCTTTCTTT. It translates to CASSARRFSNTEAFF.

The chain employs TRBV7-8 and TRBJ1-6; D perhaps matches TRBD1 (6 bases). The CDR3 covers 15 residues. CDR1 and CDR2 (germline): SGHVS, FQNEAQ. The V end lost 0 bases, the J end lost 11 bases, and 14 bases lay between the germline ends. CDR3 sequence: CASSLAEGGLAPLHF. CDR3 DNA: TGTGCCAGCAGCTTAGCGGAGGGGGGTTTGGCACCCCTCCACTTT.

The rearrangement uses TRBV10-3 and TRBJ2-3, with TRBD2 matching over 12 bases. The germline gives CDR1 ENHRY, CDR2 SYGVKD. V trimming: 4 bases; J trimming: 3 bases; junction bases outside the gene matches: 2. The CDR3 runs 15 residues. CDR3 protein: CAISGLAGATDTQYF. The CDR3 DNA is TGTGCCATCAGTGGACTAGCGGGAGCGACAGATACGCAGTATTTT.

The chain couples TRBV5-6 to TRBJ1-3; the D is unclear. The V gene's germline CDR1 is SGHDT and CDR2 YYEEEE. The CDR3 covers 17 residues. Trimming cost V 1 base and J 0 bases, with 14 bases left between them. The CDR3 loop reads CASSLINGAASGNTIYF. CDR3 in DNA: TGTGCCAGCAGCTTGATTAATGGAGCAGCCTCTGGAAACACCATATATTTT.

This chain links TRBV9 with TRBJ2-1; D is unclear. V lost 4 bases to trimming and J lost 12 bases, with 14 bases between them. Germline V gene lookup returns CDR1 SGDLS and CDR2 YYNGEE. The CDR3 runs to 12 residues. The CDR3 sequence is CASSYPSLWQFF. CDR3 coding DNA: TGTGCCAGCAGCTACCCCTCATTGTGGCAGTTCTTC.

The rearrangement uses TRBV10-1 and TRBJ2-5; 8 bases fit TRBD1. The last part of the DNA fits TRBJ2-7 better; the J call may be wrong. Germline V CDR1 and CDR2: WNHNN, SYGVQD (reference sequence). The CDR3 covers 15 residues. The CDR3 is CASSSDRGLTYEQYF. In nucleotides, the CDR3 is TGCGCCAGCAGTTCCGACAGGGGACTTACCTACGAGCAGTACTTC.

The chain combines TRBV7-9 with TRBJ1-5; D is undetermined. There are 14 residues in the CDR3. CDR1 and CDR2 (germline): SEHNR, FQNEAQ (reference sequence). V gave up 5 bases and J gave up 2 bases, with 10 bases separating them. The CDR3 DNA sequence: TGTGCCAGCAGCCCGGGCGGTGGCAATCAGCCCCAGCATTTT. Amino acids: CASSPGGGNQPQHF.

The chain combines TRBV27 with TRBJ1-5; perhaps TRBD1 as D (6 bases). The CDR3 loop spans 13 amino acids. Germline V gene data show CDR1 as MNHEY and CDR2 as SMNVEV (reference sequence). The V end was cut by 4 bases, the J end by 4 bases, with 8 bases between. The CDR3 loop reads CASSYRDNQPQHF. The CDR3, as DNA: TGTGCCAGCAGTTACAGGGATAATCAGCCCCAGCATTTT.

The V gene is TRBV7-3, the J gene TRBJ2-5; weak D call: TRBD1 (6 bases). Between the trimmed V and J ends, which lost 2 bases and 3 bases, there was a span of 7 bases. There are 13 residues in the CDR3. Germline V gene data show CDR1 as SGHTA and CDR2 as FQGTGA. The CDR3 nucleotides read TGTGCCAGCAGCTTATCAGGGGAAGAGACCCAGTACTTC. This gives the protein CASSLSGEETQYF.

In its sample, this clone was seen once. The rearrangement links TRBV27 to TRBJ1-4; TRBD1 agrees at 7 bases. CDR1 and CDR2 from the germline V gene are MNHEY and SMNVEV (reference sequence). V lost 0 bases and J lost 7; bases outside the gene matches: 5. There are 15 residues in the CDR3. CDR3 region: CASSLSPGGSEKLFF. In DNA form, the CDR3 reads TGTGCCAGCAGTTTATCTCCAGGGGGAAGTGAAAAACTGTTTTTT.

The chain joins TRBV5-6 to TRBJ2-1; D possibly corresponds to TRBD2 (6 bases). Per germline, CDR1 SGHDT and CDR2 YYEEEE. The length of the CDR3 is 14 residues. V lost 2 bases, J lost 6 bases, and 12 bases lay in between. CDR3 amino acids: CASSLFGGTNEQFF. DNA of the CDR3: TGTGCCAGCAGCTTATTCGGGGGAACCAATGAGCAGTTCTTC.

The chain recombines TRBV10-2 with TRBJ1-6, with D possibly TRBD1 on 6 matching bases. The V gene's germline CDR1 is WSHSY and CDR2 SAAADI. The CDR3 is made up of 15 amino acids. The V and J ends lost 6 bases and 4 bases respectively, with 13 bases between them. The DNA for the CDR3 is TGCGCCAGCAGCGGACAGTGGGGGTATAATTCACCCCTCCACTTT. This translates into CASSGQWGYNSPLHF.

This chain links TRBV4-3 with TRBJ2-1; a possible D gene is TRBD2 (5 bases). V lost 0 bases to trimming and J lost 5 bases, with 20 bases between them. Germline V gene sequence: CDR1 LGHNA, CDR2 YSLEER. CDR3 length: 18 amino acids. DNA for the CDR3: TGCGCCAGCAGCCAAGATAGCCTACTGGACTTCAACAACAATGAGCAGTTCTTC. It encodes CASSQDSLLDFNNNEQFF.

The rearrangement joins TRBV7-2 to TRBJ1-1; 8 positions agree with TRBD1. The ends lost 6 bases at V and 6 bases at J; junction bases unmatched: 3. This CDR3 spans 12 amino acids. Looked up from germline, CDR1 is SGHTA and CDR2 is FQGNSA. CDR3 protein: CASRTQGAEAFF. As DNA, the CDR3 is TGTGCCAGCAGGACACAGGGGGCTGAAGCTTTCTTT.